A selection of T cell receptor beta chains follows, all from one sample in a study of prognosis after radiotherapy for stage I lung cancer. Using its own MiXCR run on the multiplex PCR reads, TCRdb lists one record per CDR3 protein. Among approximately 35,000 distinct CDR3 sequences listed, around 35% were seen once. The sequenced sample was PBMCs, obtained before or after stereotactic body radiation therapy (not recorded which). The origin of the receptors is a donor at least 50 years old with non-small cell lung cancer. The CDR3 runs from the conserved cysteine through the conserved F or W. D genes are given only for firm matches. Only part of the rows carry a size: once, few, many, or a class if the clone is expanded.

abundance: many; v_gene: TRBV12-5; d_gene: TRBD1; j_gene: TRBJ2-1; CDR3aa: CASGLGQGLYNEQFF; CDR3nt: TGTGCTAGTGGCCTGGGACAGGGTCTCTACAATGAGCAGTTCTTC
abundance: many; v_gene: TRBV19; d_gene: NA; j_gene: TRBJ2-6; CDR3aa: CASSILGANVLTF; CDR3nt: TGTGCCAGTAGTATACTTGGGGCCAACGTCCTGACTTTC
abundance: medium-sized; v_gene: TRBV20-1; d_gene: NA; j_gene: TRBJ1-5; CDR3aa: CSARDNGQSNQPQHF; CDR3nt: TGCAGTGCTAGAGATAACGGGCAGAGCAATCAGCCCCAGCATTTT
abundance: NA; v_gene: TRBV28; d_gene: NA; j_gene: TRBJ1-2; CDR3aa: CASSLRPYGYTF; CDR3nt: TGTGCCAGCAGTTTAAGGCCCTATGGCTACACCTTC
abundance: few; v_gene: TRBV27; d_gene: TRBD1; j_gene: TRBJ2-7; CDR3aa: CASSLYQGAVYEQYF; CDR3nt: TGTGCCAGCAGTCTGTATCAGGGGGCGGTTTACGAGCAGTACTTC
abundance: many; v_gene: TRBV6-1; d_gene: TRBD1; j_gene: TRBJ1-6; CDR3aa: CASRTVGTGVRNSPLHF; CDR3nt: TGTGCCAGCAGGACAGTAGGGACAGGGGTGCGCAATTCACCCCTCCACTTT
abundance: NA; v_gene: TRBV20-1; d_gene: NA; j_gene: TRBJ1-1; CDR3aa: CSATKKPEHVNTEAFF; CDR3nt: TGCAGTGCTACGAAAAAACCAGAACATGTTAACACTGAAGCCTTCTTT
abundance: NA; v_gene: TRBV28; d_gene: NA; j_gene: TRBJ1-6; CDR3aa: CVSRVSRSPLHF; CDR3nt: TGTGTCAGCAGGGTTTCTCGGTCACCCCTCCACTTT
abundance: many; v_gene: TRBV19; d_gene: NA; j_gene: TRBJ1-5; CDR3aa: CASSLAINQPQHF; CDR3nt: TGTGCCAGTAGCCTAGCAATTAATCAGCCCCAGCATTTT
abundance: many; v_gene: TRBV12-3/TRBV12-4; d_gene: NA; j_gene: TRBJ1-1; CDR3aa: CASTGGPGTEAFF; CDR3nt: TGTGCCAGCACCGGGGGGCCGGGGACTGAAGCTTTCTTT
abundance: few; v_gene: TRBV4-1; d_gene: TRBD2; j_gene: TRBJ2-1; CDR3aa: CASSPLSGSSYNEQFF; CDR3nt: TGCGCCAGCAGCCCCTTGAGCGGGAGTTCCTACAATGAGCAGTTCTTC
abundance: NA; v_gene: TRBV6-2/TRBV6-3; d_gene: NA; j_gene: TRBJ2-7; CDR3aa: CASNTTPDGSSYEQYF; CDR3nt: TGTGCCAGCAACACAACACCAGACGGGAGCTCCTACGAGCAGTACTTC
abundance: NA; v_gene: TRBV6-2/TRBV6-3; d_gene: TRBD1; j_gene: TRBJ1-5; CDR3aa: CASSKEGDRGNHPQHF; CDR3nt: TGTGCCAGCAGTAAAGAGGGGGACAGGGGGAATCATCCCCAGCATTTT
abundance: few; v_gene: TRBV6-2/TRBV6-3; d_gene: NA; j_gene: TRBJ2-2; CDR3aa: CASSYSYTGAGELFF; CDR3nt: TGTGCCAGCAGTTACTCGTATACGGGAGCTGGGGAGCTGTTTTTT
abundance: many; v_gene: TRBV11-2; d_gene: NA; j_gene: TRBJ1-4; CDR3aa: CASSHRDGNEKLFF; CDR3nt: TGTGCCAGCAGCCACCGGGACGGTAATGAAAAACTGTTTTTT
abundance: NA; v_gene: TRBV9; d_gene: NA; j_gene: TRBJ2-5; CDR3aa: CASSSVLGGQATQYF; CDR3nt: TGTGCCAGCAGCTCGGTCCTCGGTGGCCAAGCGACCCAGTACTTC
abundance: medium-sized; v_gene: TRBV20-1; d_gene: TRBD1; j_gene: TRBJ2-7; CDR3aa: CSALPGQVEQQYF; CDR3nt: TGCAGTGCTTTACCGGGACAGGTGGAGCAGCAGTACTTC
abundance: many; v_gene: TRBV5-4; d_gene: NA; j_gene: TRBJ2-1; CDR3aa: CASSIGGDRGTNEQFF; CDR3nt: TGTGCCAGCAGCATAGGTGGGGATAGGGGCACGAATGAGCAGTTCTTC